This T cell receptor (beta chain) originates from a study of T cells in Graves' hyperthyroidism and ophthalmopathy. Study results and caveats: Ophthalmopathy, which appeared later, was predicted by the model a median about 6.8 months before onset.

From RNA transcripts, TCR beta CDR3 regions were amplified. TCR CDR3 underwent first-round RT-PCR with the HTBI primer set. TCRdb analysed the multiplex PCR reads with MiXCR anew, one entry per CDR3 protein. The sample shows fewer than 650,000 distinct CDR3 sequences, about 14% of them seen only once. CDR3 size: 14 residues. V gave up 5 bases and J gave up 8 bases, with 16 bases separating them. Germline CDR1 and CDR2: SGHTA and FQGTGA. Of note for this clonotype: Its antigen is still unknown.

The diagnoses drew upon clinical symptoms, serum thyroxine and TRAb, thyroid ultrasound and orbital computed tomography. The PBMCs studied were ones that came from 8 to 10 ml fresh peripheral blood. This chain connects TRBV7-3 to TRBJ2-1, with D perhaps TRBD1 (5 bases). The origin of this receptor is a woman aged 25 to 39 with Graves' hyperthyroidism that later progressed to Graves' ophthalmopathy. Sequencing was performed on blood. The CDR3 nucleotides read TGTGCCAGCAGCCCTCAGGGCCGGGCGGATGAGCAGTTCTTC. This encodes CASSPQGRADEQFF.